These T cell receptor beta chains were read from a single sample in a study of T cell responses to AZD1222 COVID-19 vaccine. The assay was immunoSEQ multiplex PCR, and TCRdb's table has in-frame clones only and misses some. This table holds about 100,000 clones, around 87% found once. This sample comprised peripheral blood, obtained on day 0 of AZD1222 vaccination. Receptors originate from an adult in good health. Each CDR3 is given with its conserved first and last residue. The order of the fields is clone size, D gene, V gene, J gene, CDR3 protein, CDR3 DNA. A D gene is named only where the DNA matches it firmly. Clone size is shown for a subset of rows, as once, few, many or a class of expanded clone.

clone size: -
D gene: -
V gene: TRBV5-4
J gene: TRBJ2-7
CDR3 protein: CASSPGTSMTTYEQYF
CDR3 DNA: TGTGCCAGCAGCCCCGGGACCTCCATGACTACCTACGAGCAGTACTTC

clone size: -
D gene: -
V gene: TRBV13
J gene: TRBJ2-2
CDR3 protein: CASSFGKNTGELFF
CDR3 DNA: TGTGCCAGCAGCTTTGGAAAGAACACCGGGGAGCTGTTTTTT

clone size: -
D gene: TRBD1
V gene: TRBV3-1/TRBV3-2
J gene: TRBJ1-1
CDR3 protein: CASSLPGQRNTEAFF
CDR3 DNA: TGTGCCAGCAGCCTTCCGGGACAGCGGAACACTGAAGCTTTCTTT

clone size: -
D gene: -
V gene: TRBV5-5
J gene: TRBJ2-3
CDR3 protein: CASSFQGERTDTQYF
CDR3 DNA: TGTGCCAGCAGCTTCCAGGGAGAGAGGACAGATACGCAGTATTTT

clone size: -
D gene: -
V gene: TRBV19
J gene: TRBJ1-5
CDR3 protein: CASRGAAGSNQPQHF
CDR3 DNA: TGTGCCAGTAGGGGGGCGGCTGGAAGCAATCAGCCCCAGCATTTT

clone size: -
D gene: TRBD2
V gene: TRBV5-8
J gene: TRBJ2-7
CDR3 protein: CASSLGTSGSGEQYF
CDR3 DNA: TGTGCCAGCAGCTTGGGCACTAGCGGGAGCGGCGAGCAGTACTTC

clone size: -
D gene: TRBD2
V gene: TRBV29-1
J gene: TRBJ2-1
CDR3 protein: CSVPPRTSGRSQFRSYNEQFF
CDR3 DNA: TGCAGCGTGCCCCCCCGAACTAGCGGGAGGTCTCAATTTCGCTCCTACAATGAGCAGTTCTTC

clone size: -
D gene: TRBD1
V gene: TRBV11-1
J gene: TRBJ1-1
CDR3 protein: CASSSGQGVEAFF
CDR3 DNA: TGTGCCAGCAGCTCCGGACAGGGCGTTGAAGCTTTCTTT

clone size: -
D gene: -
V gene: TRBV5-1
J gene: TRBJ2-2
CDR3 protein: CASSLMRSNTGELFF
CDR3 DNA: TGCGCCAGCAGCTTGATGAGGTCGAACACCGGGGAGCTGTTTTTT

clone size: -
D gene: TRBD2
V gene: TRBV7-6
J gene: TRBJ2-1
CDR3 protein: CASSVGTSGSNEQFF
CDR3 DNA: TGTGCCAGCAGCGTGGGGACTAGCGGGAGCAATGAGCAGTTCTTC

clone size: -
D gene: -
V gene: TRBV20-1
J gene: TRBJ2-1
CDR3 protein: CSARDFVEQFF
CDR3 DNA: TGCAGTGCTAGAGATTTCGTTGAGCAGTTCTTC

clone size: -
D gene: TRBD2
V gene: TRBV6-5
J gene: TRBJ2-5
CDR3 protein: CASSYGSGGAWETQYF
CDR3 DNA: TGTGCCAGCAGTTACGGGAGCGGGGGGGCGTGGGAGACCCAGTACTTC

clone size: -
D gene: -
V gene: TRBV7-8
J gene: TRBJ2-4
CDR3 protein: CASSLGGAKNIQYF
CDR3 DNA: TGTGCCAGCAGCTTAGGGGGGGCCAAAAACATTCAGTACTTC

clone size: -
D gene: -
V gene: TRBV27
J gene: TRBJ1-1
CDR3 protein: CASSPRVGGFEAFF
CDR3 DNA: TGTGCCAGCAGTCCCCGGGTCGGCGGGTTTGAAGCTTTCTTT

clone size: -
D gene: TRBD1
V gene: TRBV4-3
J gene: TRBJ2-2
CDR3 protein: CASSQDRTGPHGELFF
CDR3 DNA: TGCGCCAGCAGCCAGGACAGGACAGGACCCCACGGGGAGCTGTTTTTT

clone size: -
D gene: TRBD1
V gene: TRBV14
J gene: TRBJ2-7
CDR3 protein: CASSQTGQGSYEQYF
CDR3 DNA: TGTGCCAGCAGCCAAACGGGACAGGGATCCTACGAGCAGTACTTC

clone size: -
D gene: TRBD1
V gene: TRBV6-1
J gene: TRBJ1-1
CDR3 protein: CASSEDRDREAFF
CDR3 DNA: TGTGCCAGCAGTGAAGACCGGGACAGGGAAGCTTTCTTT

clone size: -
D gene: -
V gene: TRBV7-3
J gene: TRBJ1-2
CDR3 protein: CASSSNPPGGLTF
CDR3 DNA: TGTGCCAGCAGCTCCAACCCCCCCGGCGGTCTCACCTTC

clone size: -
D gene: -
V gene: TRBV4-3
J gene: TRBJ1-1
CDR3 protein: CASSQGYGRDTEAFF
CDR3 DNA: TGCGCCAGCAGCCAAGGTTACGGGCGGGACACTGAAGCTTTCTTT

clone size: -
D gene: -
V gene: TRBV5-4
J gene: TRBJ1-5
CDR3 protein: CASSLDPNQPQHF
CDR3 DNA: TGTGCCAGCAGCTTGGACCCCAATCAGCCCCAGCATTTT

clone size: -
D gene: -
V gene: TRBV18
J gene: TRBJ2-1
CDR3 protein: CASSPPTYNEQFF
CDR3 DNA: TGTGCCAGCTCACCACCCACCTACAATGAGCAGTTCTTC

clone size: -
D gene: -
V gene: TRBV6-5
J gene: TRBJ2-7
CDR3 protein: CASSQGGRINEQYF
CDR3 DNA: TGTGCCAGCTCCCAGGGGGGGCGCATTAACGAGCAGTACTTC

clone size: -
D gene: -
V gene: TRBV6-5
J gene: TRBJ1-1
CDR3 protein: CASSYSGGRGTEAFF
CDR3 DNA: TGTGCCAGCAGTTACTCCGGGGGGCGAGGCACTGAAGCTTTCTTT

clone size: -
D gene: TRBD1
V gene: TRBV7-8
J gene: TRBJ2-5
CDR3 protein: CASSTGDQETQYF
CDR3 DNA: TGTGCCAGCAGCACAGGGGACCAAGAGACCCAGTACTTC

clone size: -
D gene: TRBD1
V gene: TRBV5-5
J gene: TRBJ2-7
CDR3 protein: CASTPGTGGARDEQYF
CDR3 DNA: TGTGCCAGCACCCCCGGAACAGGGGGCGCAAGGGACGAGCAGTACTTC

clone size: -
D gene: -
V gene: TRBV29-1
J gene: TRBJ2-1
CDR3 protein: CSVALYNEQFF
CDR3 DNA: TGCAGCGTTGCGTTATACAATGAGCAGTTCTTC

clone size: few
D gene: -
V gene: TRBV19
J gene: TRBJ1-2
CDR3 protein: CASSIPDDSGYYGYTF
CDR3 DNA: TGTGCCAGTAGTATACCCGATGATTCGGGGTACTATGGCTACACCTTC

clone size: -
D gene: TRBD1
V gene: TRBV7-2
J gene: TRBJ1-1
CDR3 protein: CASSRPPGQGRPFF
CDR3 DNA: TGTGCCAGCAGCCGCCCTCCGGGACAGGGTAGGCCTTTCTTT

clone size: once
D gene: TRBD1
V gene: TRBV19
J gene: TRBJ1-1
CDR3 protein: CASSIFMGQGSQRRAFF
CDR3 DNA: TGTGCCAGTAGTATATTTATGGGACAGGGCTCCCAACGGCGGGCTTTCTTT

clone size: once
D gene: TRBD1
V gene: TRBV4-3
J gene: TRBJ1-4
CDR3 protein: CASSQGQGNEKLFF
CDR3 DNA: TGCGCCAGCAGCCAAGGACAGGGCAACGAAAAACTGTTTTTT

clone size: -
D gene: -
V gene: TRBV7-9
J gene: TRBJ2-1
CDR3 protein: CASSPEAYNEQFF
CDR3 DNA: TGTGCCAGCAGCCCGGAGGCTTACAATGAGCAGTTCTTC

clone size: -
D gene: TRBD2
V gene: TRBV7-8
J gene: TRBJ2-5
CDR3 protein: CASSPLAGGNWETQYF
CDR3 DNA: TGTGCCAGCAGCCCCTTAGCGGGGGGGAATTGGGAGACCCAGTACTTC

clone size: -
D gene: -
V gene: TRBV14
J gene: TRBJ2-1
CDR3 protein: CASSQDYNEQFF
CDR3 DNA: TGTGCCAGCAGCCAAGATTACAATGAGCAGTTCTTC

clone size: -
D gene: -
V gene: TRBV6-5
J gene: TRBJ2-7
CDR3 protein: CASSYRPDGFYEQYF
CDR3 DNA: TGTGCCAGCAGTTACCGCCCCGACGGATTCTACGAGCAGTACTTC

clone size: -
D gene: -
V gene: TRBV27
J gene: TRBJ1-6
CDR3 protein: CASSLMLSYNSPLHF
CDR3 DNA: TGTGCCAGCAGTTTAATGTTGTCCTATAATTCACCCCTCCACTTT

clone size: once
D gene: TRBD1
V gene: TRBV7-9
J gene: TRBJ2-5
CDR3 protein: CASSLGDRGPRKTQYF
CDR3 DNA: TGTGCCAGCAGCCTTGGGGACAGGGGGCCGCGGAAGACCCAGTACTTC

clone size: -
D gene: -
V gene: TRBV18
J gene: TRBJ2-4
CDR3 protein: CASSQGTLRDSPWYF
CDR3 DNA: TGTGCCAGCTCGCAAGGCACCCTCCGGGACTCTCCGTGGTACTTC

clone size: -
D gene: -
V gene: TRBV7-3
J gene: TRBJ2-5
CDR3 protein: CASSLARGKTETQYF
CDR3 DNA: TGTGCCAGCAGCTTGGCTAGGGGGAAAACGGAGACCCAGTACTTC

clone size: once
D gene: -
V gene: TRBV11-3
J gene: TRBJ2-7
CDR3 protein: CASGTPPTYEQYF
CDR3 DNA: TGTGCCAGCGGGACACCACCAACCTACGAGCAGTACTTC

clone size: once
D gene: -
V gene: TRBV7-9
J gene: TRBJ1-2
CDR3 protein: CASSLGAVLYGYTF
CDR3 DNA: TGTGCCAGCAGCTTAGGCGCAGTACTCTATGGCTACACCTTC

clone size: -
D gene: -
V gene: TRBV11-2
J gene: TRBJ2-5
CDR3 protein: CASSQGAGGLETQYF
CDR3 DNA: TGTGCCAGCAGCCAAGGGGCCGGGGGCCTGGAGACCCAGTACTTC

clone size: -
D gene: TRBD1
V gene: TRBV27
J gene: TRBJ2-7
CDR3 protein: CASSFAVGQGTYEQYF
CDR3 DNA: TGTGCCAGCAGTTTTGCTGTGGGACAGGGGACCTACGAGCAGTACTTC

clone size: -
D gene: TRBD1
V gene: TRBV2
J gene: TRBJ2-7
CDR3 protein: CASSLTGTGTYEQYF
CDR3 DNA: TGTGCCAGCAGCCTCACCGGGACAGGGACCTACGAGCAGTACTTC

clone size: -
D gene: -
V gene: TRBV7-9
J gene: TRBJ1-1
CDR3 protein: CASTSTGRGETFF
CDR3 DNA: TGTGCCAGCACCTCCACAGGGAGGGGGGAGACTTTCTTT

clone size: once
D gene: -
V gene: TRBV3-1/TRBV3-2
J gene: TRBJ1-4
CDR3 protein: CASSQKATRGEKLFF
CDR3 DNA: TGTGCCAGCAGCCAAAAGGCTACTAGAGGAGAAAAACTGTTTTTT

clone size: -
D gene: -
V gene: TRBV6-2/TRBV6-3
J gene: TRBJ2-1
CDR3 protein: CASSYPKAERQFF
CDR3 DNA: TGTGCCAGCAGTTACCCAAAGGCTGAGAGGCAGTTCTTC

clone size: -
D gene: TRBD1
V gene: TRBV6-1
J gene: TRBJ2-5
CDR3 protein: CASSGRGRGTWETQYF
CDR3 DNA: TGTGCCAGCAGTGGCAGGGGGCGCGGTACTTGGGAGACCCAGTACTTC

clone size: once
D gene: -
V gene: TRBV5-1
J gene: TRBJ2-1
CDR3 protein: CASSLQLRSYNEQFF
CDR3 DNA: TGCGCCAGCAGCTTGCAACTAAGGTCCTACAATGAGCAGTTCTTC

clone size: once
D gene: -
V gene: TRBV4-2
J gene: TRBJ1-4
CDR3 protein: CASSQVLNQQSNEKLFF
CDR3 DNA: TGTGCCAGCAGCCAAGTCTTGAATCAACAAAGTAATGAAAAACTGTTTTTT

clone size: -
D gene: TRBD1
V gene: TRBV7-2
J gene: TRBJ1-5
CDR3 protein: CASSLWAGGDQPQHF
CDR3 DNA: TGTGCCAGCAGCTTATGGGCAGGGGGAGATCAGCCCCAGCATTTT

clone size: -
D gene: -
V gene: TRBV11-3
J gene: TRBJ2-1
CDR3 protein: CASSGIGGSYNEQFF
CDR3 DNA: TGTGCCAGCAGTGGTATTGGGGGCTCCTACAATGAGCAGTTCTTC

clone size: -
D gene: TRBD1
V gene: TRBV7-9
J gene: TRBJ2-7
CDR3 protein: CASSSPTGMNEQYF
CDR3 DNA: TGTGCCAGCAGCTCCCCGACAGGGATGAACGAGCAGTACTTC

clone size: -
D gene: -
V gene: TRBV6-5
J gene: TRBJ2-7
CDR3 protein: CASSPGTVPYEQYF
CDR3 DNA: TGTGCCAGCAGTCCGGGGACCGTACCCTACGAGCAGTACTTC

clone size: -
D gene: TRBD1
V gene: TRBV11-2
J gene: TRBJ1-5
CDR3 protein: CASSLDRDRRHQPQHF
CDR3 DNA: TGTGCCAGCAGCTTAGATCGGGACAGACGACATCAGCCCCAGCATTTT

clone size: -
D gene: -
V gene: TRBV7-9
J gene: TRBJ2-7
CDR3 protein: CASSPTSGEQYF
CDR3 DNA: TGTGCCAGCAGCCCCACCTCCGGAGAGCAGTACTTC

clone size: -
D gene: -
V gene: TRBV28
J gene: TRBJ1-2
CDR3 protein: CASSSSNYGYTF
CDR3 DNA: TGTGCCAGCAGCTCGTCTAACTATGGCTACACCTTC

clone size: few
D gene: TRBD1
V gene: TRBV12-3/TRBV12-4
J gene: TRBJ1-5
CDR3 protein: CASSGTGNQPQHF
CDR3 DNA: TGTGCCAGCAGCGGGACAGGGAATCAGCCCCAGCATTTT

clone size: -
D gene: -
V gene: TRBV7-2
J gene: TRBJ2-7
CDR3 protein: CASSPTLPSREQYF
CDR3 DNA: TGTGCCAGCAGTCCTACTCTCCCTAGCCGCGAGCAGTACTTC